Below, 8 T cell receptor beta chains from the same sample are listed, as sequenced in a study of graft-versus-host responses after intestinal transplantation. Generated by immunoSEQ multiplex PCR, the TCRdb table keeps only in-frame clones and is missing some. The sample records 95,000 to 110,000 clones, 87% being singletons. These receptors lack a known antigen. Sequenced here: unstimulated CD4+ T cells sorted from spleen or lymph node cells, sampled before intestinal transplant. The source is a human donor who received an intestinal transplant.

This clone appeared once. The chain has TRBV6-5 and TRBJ1-5; no clear D. Trimming took off 7 bases at V and 12 bases at J, with 13 bases between the two ends. Germline loops: CDR1 MNHEY, CDR2 SVGAGI. The CDR3 has 11 residues. The CDR3 nucleotides are TGTGCCAGCAATAGCGGAGGGAACCAGCATTTT. This codes for CASNSGGNQHF.

The rearrangement uses TRBV6-5 and TRBJ1-5; D is possibly TRBD1 (6 bases). Germline loops: CDR1 MNHEY, CDR2 SVGAGI. V was pared by 7 bases and J by 6 bases, with 19 bases between. This CDR3 has 15 residues. CDR3 nucleotide sequence: TGTGCCAGCATAGAAAGTAGGGGGGCAGGTCAGCCCCAGCATTTT. This encodes CASIESRGAGQPQHF.

The V gene is TRBV18, the J gene TRBJ2-3; possibly TRBD1 or TRBD2 for D (5 bases each). CDR1 is KGHSH and CDR2 is LQKENI in the germline V gene. The V end was cut by 6 bases, the J end by 0 bases, with 13 bases between. This CDR3 is built from 15 residues. DNA of the CDR3: TGTGCCAGCTCGGAACCGGGACGGAGCACAGATACGCAGTATTTT. Its protein is CASSEPGRSTDTQYF.

CDR3: CASTKPGKSEAFF. The DNA of the CDR3 is TGTGCCAGCACCAAACCCGGGAAGTCTGAAGCTTTCTTT. The chain combines TRBV6-6 with TRBJ1-1; no clear D. Between the trimmed V and J ends, which lost 7 bases and 6 bases, there was a span of 15 bases. Germline loops: CDR1 MNHNY, CDR2 SVGAGI (reference sequence). This CDR3 has 13 amino acids.

The V call is TRBV29-1, the J call TRBJ1-1, with TRBD1 matching over 9 bases. The length of the CDR3 is 15 residues. The germline CDR1 and CDR2 sequences are SQVTM and ANQGSEA. The V and J ends lost 5 bases and 3 bases, in that order; junction bases with no gene match: 10. CDR3 region: CSVTIQGALYTEAFF. DNA for the CDR3: TGCAGCGTTACTATACAGGGGGCCCTATACACTGAAGCTTTCTTT. The variable domain in full, with the rest retrieved from reference TRBV29-1 and TRBJ1-1, is SAVISQKPSRDICQRGTSLTIQCQVDSQVTMMFWYRQQPGQSLTLIATANQGSEATYESGFVIDKFPISRPNLTFSTLTVSNMSPEDSSIYLCSVTIQGALYTEAFFGQGTRLTVV.

The chain is built from TRBV7-6 and TRBJ2-5; tentative D call: TRBD1 (5 bases). Germline V CDR1 and CDR2: SGHVS, FNYEAQ. The CDR3 sequence is 13 residues long. Deletions cut 7 bases from V and 1 base from J, with 10 bases between. CDR3 sequence (DNA): TGTGCCAGCACCCAGGGTCGCCAAGAGACCCAGTACTTC. It yields the protein CASTQGRQETQYF.

The chain employs TRBV7-9 and TRBJ2-3, with TRBD2 matching 9 bases. V was clipped by 8 bases and J by 6 bases; unmatched bases: 9. This CDR3 spans 14 amino acids. CDR1 and CDR2 from the germline V gene are SEHNR and FQNEAQ (reference sequence). The CDR3 spells CASGQRGVTDTQYF. The CDR3 nucleotides read TGTGCCAGCGGTCAGCGGGGGGTTACGGATACGCAGTATTTT.

The chain joins TRBV2 to TRBJ1-2; 7 nucleotides line up with TRBD1. This CDR3 is 12 amino acids long. V lost 6 bases and J lost 8; bases outside the gene matches: 6. Germline V gene lookup returns CDR1 SNHLY and CDR2 FYNNEI. The CDR3 DNA is TGTGCCAGCAGGGGGGGAGGGGGCGGCTACACCTTC. Encoded protein: CASRGGGGGYTF.